The clone carrying this T cell receptor (beta chain) showed up many times. Its antigen is undetermined. The data are from a study of neurological immune-mediated disorders. Study-wide points: Levels of TCR clonal expansion peaked in HTLV-1-associated myelopathy and reached their lowest in multiple sclerosis, under those of healthy controls. There were no CDR3 amino acid sequences shared by expanded clones across subjects, a result suggesting private repertoires in all groups.

Over 180 million TCR-beta sequences, together covering 15-18 subjects, were produced by every individual sequencing run that was carried out. One entry per CDR3 protein results from TCRdb running MiXCR on the 5' RACE reads. The data hold tens of thousands of distinct CDR3 sequences, with 6% to 7.5% observed a single time. The J segment lost 3 bases and the V segment lost 4 bases, leaving 8 bases of the junction unmatched. The CDR3 contains 15 residues. Germline CDR1 reads DFQATT; CDR2 reads SNEGSKA (reference sequence). The specimen was CD4+ T cells from blood. The TCR comes from a man in his forties or fifties in good health. The rearrangement uses TRBV20-1 and TRBJ2-1; 8 bases fit TRBD2. The CDR3 bases are TGCAGTGCTAAAAACTCCGGGACTAGCTACAATGAGCAGTTCTTC. Protein sequence: CSAKNSGTSYNEQFF.